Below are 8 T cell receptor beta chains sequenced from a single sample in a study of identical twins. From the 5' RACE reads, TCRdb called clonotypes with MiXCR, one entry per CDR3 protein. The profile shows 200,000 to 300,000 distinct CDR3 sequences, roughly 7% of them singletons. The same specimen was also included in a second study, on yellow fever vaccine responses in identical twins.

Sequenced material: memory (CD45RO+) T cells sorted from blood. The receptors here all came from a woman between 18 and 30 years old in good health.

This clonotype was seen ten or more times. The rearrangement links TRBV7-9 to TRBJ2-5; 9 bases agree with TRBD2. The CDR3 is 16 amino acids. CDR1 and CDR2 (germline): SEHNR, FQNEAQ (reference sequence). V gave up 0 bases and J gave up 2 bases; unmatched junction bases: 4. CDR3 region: CASSLALTSGQETQYF. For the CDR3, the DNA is TGTGCCAGCAGCTTAGCGCTGACTAGCGGACAAGAGACCCAGTACTTC.

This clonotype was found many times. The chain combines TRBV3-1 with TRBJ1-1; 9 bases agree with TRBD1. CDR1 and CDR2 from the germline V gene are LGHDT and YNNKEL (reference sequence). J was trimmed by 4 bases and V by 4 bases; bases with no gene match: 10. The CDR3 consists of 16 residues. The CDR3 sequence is CASSPQDRGSRTEAFF. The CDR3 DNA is TGTGCCAGCAGCCCTCAGGACAGGGGTTCTCGCACTGAAGCTTTCTTT.

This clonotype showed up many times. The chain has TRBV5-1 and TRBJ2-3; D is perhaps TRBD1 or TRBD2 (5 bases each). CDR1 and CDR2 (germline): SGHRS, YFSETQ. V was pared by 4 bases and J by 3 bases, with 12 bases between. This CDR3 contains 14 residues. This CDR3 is CASSTGKGTDTQYF. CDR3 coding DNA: TGCGCCAGCAGCACCGGGAAGGGGACAGATACGCAGTATTTT.

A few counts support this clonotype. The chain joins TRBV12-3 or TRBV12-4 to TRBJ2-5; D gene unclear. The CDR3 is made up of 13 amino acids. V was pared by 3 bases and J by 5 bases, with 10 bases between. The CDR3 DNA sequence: TGTGCCAGCAGTTTGAGAGTACCTGAGACCCAGTACTTC. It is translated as CASSLRVPETQYF.

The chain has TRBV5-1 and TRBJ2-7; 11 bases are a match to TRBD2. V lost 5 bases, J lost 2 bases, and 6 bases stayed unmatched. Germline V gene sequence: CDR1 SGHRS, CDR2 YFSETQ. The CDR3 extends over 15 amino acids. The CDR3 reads CASSSGGADTYEQYV. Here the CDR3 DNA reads TGCGCCAGCAGTAGCGGGGGGGCCGACACCTACGAGCAGTACGTC.

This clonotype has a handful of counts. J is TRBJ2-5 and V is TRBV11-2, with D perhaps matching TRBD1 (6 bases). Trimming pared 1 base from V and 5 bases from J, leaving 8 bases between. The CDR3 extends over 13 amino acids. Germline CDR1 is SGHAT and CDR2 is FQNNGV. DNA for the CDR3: TGTGCCAGCAGCTTAGGGGGGCCGGAGACCCAGTACTTC. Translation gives CASSLGGPETQYF. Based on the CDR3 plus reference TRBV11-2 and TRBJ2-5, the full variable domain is EAGVAQSPRYKIIEKRQSVAFWCNPISGHATLYWYQQILGQGPKLLIQFQNNGVVDDSQLPKDRFSAERLKGVDSTLKIQPAKLEDSAVYLCASSLGGPETQYFGPGTRLLVL.

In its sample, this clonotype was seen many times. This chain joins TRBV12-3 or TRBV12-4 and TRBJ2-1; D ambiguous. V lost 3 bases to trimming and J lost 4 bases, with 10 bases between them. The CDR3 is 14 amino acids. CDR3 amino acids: CASSLPQTYNEQFF. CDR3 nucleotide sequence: TGTGCCAGCAGTTTGCCTCAGACTTACAATGAGCAGTTCTTC.

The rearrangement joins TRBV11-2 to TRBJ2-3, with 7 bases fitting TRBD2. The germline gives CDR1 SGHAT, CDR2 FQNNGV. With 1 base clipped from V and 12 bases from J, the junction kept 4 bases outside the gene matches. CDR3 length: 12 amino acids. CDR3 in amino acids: CASSLGGRVQYF. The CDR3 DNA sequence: TGTGCCAGCAGCTTAGGCGGGAGAGTTCAGTATTTT.